This T cell receptor (beta chain) was sequenced in a study of regulatory T cells in long-lasting Graves disease. Specified time point: newly diagnosed GD, antithyroid drugs for less than 3 months. PBMC-derived RNA was used for the TCR library. Construction of TCR beta libraries relied on iRepertoire HTBI primers and on Arm-PCR targeting CDR3 regions. TCRdb re-called the multiplex PCR reads with MiXCR, one entry per CDR3 protein. The sample shows 350,000 to 450,000 distinct CDR3 sequences, around 16% of them seen only once. The sample holds many counts of this clonotype. Germline V CDR1 and CDR2: MDHEN, SYDVKM. The CDR3 covers 15 residues. Trimming took 8 bases from V and 0 from J, leaving 14 bases between them. This sample also belongs to another study, concerning T cells in Graves' hyperthyroidism and ophthalmopathy. From that study: Graves' hyperthyroidism without ophthalmopathy progression within 18 months was termed stable.

This specimen was peripheral blood mononuclear cells (PBMCs), taken at new diagnosis, from a patient treated with antithyroid drugs. The chain joins TRBV28 to TRBJ1-3, with TRBD1 as a possible D gene (5 bases). The sequence came from a woman aged 40 to 49 with Graves disease. In nucleotides, the CDR3 is TGTGCCAGCTCCTCAGGGACTTTCTCTGGAAACACCATATATTTT. The encoded protein is CASSSGTFSGNTIYF.